These T cell receptor beta chains were read from a single sample in a study of T cell repertoires in cytomegalovirus infection. One entry per CDR3 protein, called by TCRdb with MiXCR from the reads. The sample lists about 310,000 distinct CDR3 sequences; roughly 15% were seen once. The sample comprised PBMCs. The receptors come from a human donor in good health (CMV status not recorded). Some clones in this sample may be carry-over from other donors' samples. CDR3s include the opening cysteine and the closing phenylalanine or tryptophan. A D gene is named only where the DNA matches it firmly. Clone size appears in some rows only: once, few, many, or a class for an expanded clone.

V,J,size,length,D,DNA,CDR3
TRBV4-1,TRBJ2-7,few,15,TRBD2,TGCGCCAGCAGCCAAGATACTAGCGTATACTACGAGCAGTACTTC,CASSQDTSVYYEQYF
TRBV3-1,TRBJ2-1,.,13,TRBD2,TGTGCCAGCACTCGGGGGGGCAGCCATGAGCAGTTCTTC,CASTRGGSHEQFF
TRBV6-5,TRBJ1-1,.,15,.,TGTGCCAGCAGTTCTCTCAGGGACATGAACACTGAAGCTTTCTTT,CASSSLRDMNTEAFF
TRBV6-1,TRBJ1-5,few,16,TRBD1,TGTGCCAGCAGGGGGAGGACAGGGCATAGCAATCAGCCCCAGCATTTT,CASRGRTGHSNQPQHF
TRBV7-9,TRBJ2-7,many,14,.,TGTGCCAGCAGCTTCCCGGGTGGCATCTACGAGCAGTACTTC,CASSFPGGIYEQYF
TRBV7-9,TRBJ2-5,.,11,.,TGTGCCAGCAGCTTCGCAGAGACCCAGTACTTC,CASSFAETQYF
TRBV28,TRBJ1-1,.,15,.,TGTGCCAGCAGTTTGGGGGGAGGAGTGAACACTGAAGCTTTCTTT,CASSLGGGVNTEAFF
TRBV6-6,TRBJ1-1,.,12,.,TGTGCCAGCAGAGGACTGAACACTGAAGCTTTCTTT,CASRGLNTEAFF
TRBV2,TRBJ2-7,few,14,TRBD1,TGTGCCAGCAGTGATGACAGGGTTAACTACGAGCAGTACTTC,CASSDDRVNYEQYF
TRBV11-2,TRBJ1-3,.,15,.,TGTGCCAGCAGCTTTTTGGCAGGGGCCGGAAACACCATATATTTT,CASSFLAGAGNTIYF
TRBV7-2,TRBJ1-2,many,15,TRBD1,TGTGCCAGCAGCTTAGCGGACAGACAGGGTTATGGCTACACCTTC,CASSLADRQGYGYTF
TRBV20-1,TRBJ2-3,.,15,.,TGCAGTGCTATGAGCTGGGGGCTTGATGGAGATACGCAGTATTTT,CSAMSWGLDGDTQYF
TRBV19,TRBJ1-1,few,13,.,TGTGCCAGTAGTATAAGGCAAAGGACAGAAGCTTTCTTT,CASSIRQRTEAFF
TRBV5-4,TRBJ1-1,.,15,.,TGTGCCAGCAGCTTCCCCCTGGGGAGTAACACTGAAGCTTTCTTT,CASSFPLGSNTEAFF
TRBV7-9,TRBJ1-2,few,14,TRBD1,TGTGCCAGCAGCTTACACGGGGACAGCTATGGCTACACCTTC,CASSLHGDSYGYTF
TRBV6-5,TRBJ1-2,once,15,.,TGTGCCAGCAGTCTCGACGGGCCTTCTAACTATGGCTACACCTTC,CASSLDGPSNYGYTF
TRBV20-1,TRBJ1-1,.,14,.,TGCAGTGCTATCCCTAGGTCCCGGTACACTGAAGCTTTCTTT,CSAIPRSRYTEAFF
TRBV2,TRBJ2-5,.,14,.,TGTGCCAGCAGTGAAGGACTACACAGAGGGACCCAGTACTTC,CASSEGLHRGTQYF
TRBV19,TRBJ2-5,many,15,TRBD2,TGTGCCAGTACCGCGAGGGGAGGGGTTGAAGAGACCCAGTACTTC,CASTARGGVEETQYF
TRBV7-2,TRBJ1-6,few,15,.,TGTGCCAGCAGCTTCAGGGTACCACACAATTCACCCCTCCACTTT,CASSFRVPHNSPLHF
TRBV7-2,TRBJ1-6,many,14,TRBD1,TGTGCCAGCAGCGAACAGGGGGCAAATTCACCCCTCCACTTT,CASSEQGANSPLHF
TRBV4-1,TRBJ2-7,.,16,.,TGCGCCAGCAGCCAAGAGAGGGTGGGGGGACCACTCGAACAGTACTTC,CASSQERVGGPLEQYF
TRBV10-3,TRBJ1-1,.,14,TRBD1,TGTGCCATCAGTAATACAGGGGCGAACACTGAAGCTTTCTTT,CAISNTGANTEAFF
TRBV7-9,TRBJ1-6,few,15,TRBD1,TGTGCCAGCAGCACCGACAGGGGTCCCGGTTCACCCCTCCACTTT,CASSTDRGPGSPLHF
TRBV7-8,TRBJ1-6,few,16,TRBD1,TGTGCCAGCAGCTTGGGAAACAGGGGGCCGAATTCACCCCTCCACTTT,CASSLGNRGPNSPLHF
TRBV4-2,TRBJ1-2,.,14,TRBD1,TGTGCCAGCAGCCAAGAAGGGACAGGGCTTGGCTACACCTTC,CASSQEGTGLGYTF
TRBV20-1,TRBJ2-1,many,14,TRBD2,TGCAGTGCTATGGGAGGTCTAGCGGGGGGACCGCAGTTCTTC,CSAMGGLAGGPQFF
TRBV19,TRBJ1-5,many,14,TRBD1,TGTGCCACCAGGGGGGTAGGATATGGTCAGCCCCAGCATTTT,CATRGVGYGQPQHF
TRBV18,TRBJ1-2,once,16,TRBD1,TGTGCCAGCTCGGGACAGGGGGTGTCAGCTAACTATGGCTACACCTTC,CASSGQGVSANYGYTF
TRBV20-1,TRBJ2-7,few,15,TRBD2,TGCAGTGCTGCCCCGATCGGGGGGGGGGCCTACGAGCAGTACTTC,CSAAPIGGGAYEQYF
TRBV20-1,TRBJ2-3,.,14,.,TGCAGTGCTAGAACGGCAGGGGACACAGATACGCAGTATTTT,CSARTAGDTDTQYF